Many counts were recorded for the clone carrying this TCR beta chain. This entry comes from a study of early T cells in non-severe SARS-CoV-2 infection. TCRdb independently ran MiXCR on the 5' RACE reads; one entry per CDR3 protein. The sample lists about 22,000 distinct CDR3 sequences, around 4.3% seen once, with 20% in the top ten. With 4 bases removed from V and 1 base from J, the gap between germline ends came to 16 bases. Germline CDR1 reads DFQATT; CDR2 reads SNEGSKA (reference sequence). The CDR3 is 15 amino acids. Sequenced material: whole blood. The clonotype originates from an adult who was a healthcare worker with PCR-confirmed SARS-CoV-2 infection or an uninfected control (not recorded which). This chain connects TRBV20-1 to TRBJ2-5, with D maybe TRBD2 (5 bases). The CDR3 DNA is TGCAGTGCTACCACCTTCGCTGCGGGCCAAGAGACCCAGTACTTC. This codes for CSATTFAAGQETQYF.